A selection of T cell receptor beta chains follows, all from one sample in a study of blood T cells in healthy people across ages. TCRdb re-derived calls from the 5' RACE reads in MiXCR, one entry per CDR3 protein. The sample has about 1,400,000 distinct CDR3 sequences, approximately 42% seen once. Material for sequencing was blood. Every receptor here comes from a woman aged 18-35 years in good health. The CDR3 runs from the conserved cysteine through the conserved F or W. A D gene is named only where the DNA matches it firmly. Where a row states a size, it is once, few, many or the class of an expanded clone; other rows omit it.

d_gene	v_gene	j_gene	abundance	CDR3nt	CDR3aa
TRBD2	TRBV4-1	TRBJ2-7	few	TGCGCCAGCAACCCTAGCGGAAGCTCCTACGAGCAGTACTTC	CASNPSGSSYEQYF
.	TRBV12-3/TRBV12-4	TRBJ2-2	.	TGTGCCAGCAACCCTGACAGTAACACCGGGGAGCTGTTTTTT	CASNPDSNTGELFF
.	TRBV5-4	TRBJ2-1	few	TGTGCCAGCAGCTTGGACCTGGACAATGAGCAGTTCTTC	CASSLDLDNEQFF
TRBD2	TRBV28	TRBJ2-4	.	TGTGCCAGCGGGGACTACTTCCAAAACATTCAGTACTTC	CASGDYFQNIQYF
.	TRBV7-9	TRBJ2-1	.	TGTGCCAGCAGGGACGGGGGTGCGTACAATGAGCAGTTCTTC	CASRDGGAYNEQFF
TRBD1	TRBV28	TRBJ1-1	few	TGTGCCAGCAGTTTATTGGACACAGGGGGCACTGAAGCTTTCTTT	CASSLLDTGGTEAFF
TRBD2	TRBV20-1	TRBJ2-1	few	TGCAGTGCTTCGGGACTAGCGGGAGTGGGCTATGAGCAGTTCTTC	CSASGLAGVGYEQFF
.	TRBV6-1	TRBJ2-7	.	TGTGCCAGCAGTGAAGAGAGGGCTCTCAAGGGAGAGCAGTACTTC	CASSEERALKGEQYF
TRBD2	TRBV20-1	TRBJ2-1	.	TGCAGTGCTAGAGTCCCGGGTTCCGGCCTAGCGGGAGGTAATGAGCAGTTCTTC	CSARVPGSGLAGGNEQFF
.	TRBV20-1	TRBJ2-7	few	TGCAGTGCTAGAGATTCCCCTCTTTACGAGCAGTACTTC	CSARDSPLYEQYF
.	TRBV12-3/TRBV12-4	TRBJ1-1	.	TGTGCCAGCAGTTTCACAGGGAAGGCGGACACTGAAGCTTTCTTT	CASSFTGKADTEAFF
TRBD1	TRBV10-3	TRBJ2-7	few	TGTGCCATCAGTGGGACAGGGGAGCAGTACTTC	CAISGTGEQYF
.	TRBV12-3/TRBV12-4	TRBJ2-3	many	TGTGCCAGCAGCGCCTCAGGAGCGGACTTTTCAGATACGCAGTATTTT	CASSASGADFSDTQYF
TRBD1	TRBV6-2/TRBV6-3	TRBJ1-2	.	TGTGCCAGCACCCCAGACAGGGGTTTGCCTAACTATGGCTACACCTTC	CASTPDRGLPNYGYTF
.	TRBV5-5	TRBJ1-3	.	TGTGCCAGCAGCTTTAGGGAGAACGGAAACACCATATATTTT	CASSFRENGNTIYF
.	TRBV5-1	TRBJ2-3	.	TGCGCCAGCAGCTTGGCCGAGGGGATCGGCACAGATACGCAGTATTTT	CASSLAEGIGTDTQYF
.	TRBV4-2	TRBJ1-6	.	TGTGCCAGCAGCCAGGCGGCTCTTGGGGGGGCGGAAGGTAATTCACCCCTCCACTTT	CASSQAALGGAEGNSPLHF
.	TRBV6-5	TRBJ1-1	.	TGTGCCAGCAGCCTCAGGGTAGTGGACACTGAAGCTTTCTTT	CASSLRVVDTEAFF
TRBD2	TRBV11-2	TRBJ2-7	few	TGTGCCAGCAGCTTGACTAGCGGGACCTACAATGAGCAGTACTTC	CASSLTSGTYNEQYF
TRBD1	TRBV20-1	TRBJ2-2	.	TGCAGTGCTAGAGGCCCCGGGACAGGGTACACCGGGGAGCTGTTTTTT	CSARGPGTGYTGELFF
TRBD2	TRBV7-2	TRBJ2-3	many	TGTGCCAGCAGACAACCGGGACTAGCGGGAGTGGATACGCAGTATTTT	CASRQPGLAGVDTQYF
TRBD1	TRBV10-3	TRBJ1-2	few	TGTGCCATCAGGGGACAGGGTACGGAGGGCGGCTACACCTTC	CAIRGQGTEGGYTF
TRBD2	TRBV4-1	TRBJ2-1	few	TGCGCCAGCAGCCAACCGGGACTAGTATACAATGAGCAGTTCTTC	CASSQPGLVYNEQFF
.	TRBV27	TRBJ2-7	.	TGTGCCAGCAGTGGGGGGACAATCTACGAGCAGTACTTC	CASSGGTIYEQYF
TRBD2	TRBV19	TRBJ2-7	.	TGTGCCAGTAGTATGACTAGCGGGACTCTAAGCTCCTACGAGCAGTACTTC	CASSMTSGTLSSYEQYF
.	TRBV10-3	TRBJ2-3	few	TGTGCCATCAGTCGGTCAGGGGTGGCAGATACGCAGTATTTT	CAISRSGVADTQYF
.	TRBV29-1	TRBJ1-4	few	TGCAGCGGTGTGGACACCGGGGGCGGAAAACTGTTTTTT	CSGVDTGGGKLFF
.	TRBV20-1	TRBJ1-2	few	TGCAGTGCTAGCACAGGGAACTATGGCTACACCTTC	CSASTGNYGYTF
TRBD1	TRBV6-5	TRBJ2-5	.	TGTGCCAGCAGACAACAGGGGTTGGCGCAAGAGACCCAGTACTTC	CASRQQGLAQETQYF
.	TRBV2	TRBJ2-3	.	TGTGCCAGCAGTGAAACGGCAGGGGTTACGCAGTATTTT	CASSETAGVTQYF
TRBD2	TRBV20-1	TRBJ2-5	.	TGCAGTGCTAGGACGCCCAGACGGGAGGAGCAAGAGACCCAGTACTTC	CSARTPRREEQETQYF
.	TRBV6-6	TRBJ1-2	few	TGTGCCAGCGGTACCCCTGGAGGGTTCTATGGCTACACCTTC	CASGTPGGFYGYTF
.	TRBV7-2	TRBJ1-1	few	TGTGCCAGCAGCCAGAGGGGTTACACTGAAGCTTTCTTT	CASSQRGYTEAFF
TRBD2	TRBV5-1	TRBJ2-7	few	TGCGCCAGCCGGAGGACTAGCGGTGATTACGAGCAGTACTTC	CASRRTSGDYEQYF
.	TRBV5-1	TRBJ2-1	.	TGCGCCAGCAGCTTGGAGCGGGCCCTTTACAATGAGCAGTTCTTC	CASSLERALYNEQFF
.	TRBV12-3/TRBV12-4	TRBJ2-7	many	TGTGCCAGCAGCGGAGCGGCTTACGAGCAGTACTTC	CASSGAAYEQYF
TRBD1	TRBV6-1	TRBJ1-6	few	TGTGCCAGCAGGCTCGGGACAGTTAATTCACCCCTCCACTTT	CASRLGTVNSPLHF
.	TRBV20-1	TRBJ2-1	many	TGCAGTGCTAGGCAGGGACTTTACAATGAGCAGTTCTTC	CSARQGLYNEQFF